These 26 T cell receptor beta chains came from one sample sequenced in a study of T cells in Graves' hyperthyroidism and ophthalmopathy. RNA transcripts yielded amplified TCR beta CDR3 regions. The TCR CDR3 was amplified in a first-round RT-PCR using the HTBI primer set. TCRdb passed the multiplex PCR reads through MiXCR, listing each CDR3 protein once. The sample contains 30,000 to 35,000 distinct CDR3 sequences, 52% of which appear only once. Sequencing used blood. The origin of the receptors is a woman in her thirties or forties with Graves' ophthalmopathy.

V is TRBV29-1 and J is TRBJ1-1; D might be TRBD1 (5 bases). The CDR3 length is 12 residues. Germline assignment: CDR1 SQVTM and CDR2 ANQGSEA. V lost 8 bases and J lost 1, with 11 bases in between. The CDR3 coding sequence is TGCAGCTCCTTAACAGGGAACACTGAAGCTTTCTTT. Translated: CSSLTGNTEAFF.

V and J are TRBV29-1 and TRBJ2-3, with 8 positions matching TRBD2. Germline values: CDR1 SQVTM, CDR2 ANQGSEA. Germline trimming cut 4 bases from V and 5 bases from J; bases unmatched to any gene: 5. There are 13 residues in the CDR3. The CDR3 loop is CSVAVLAGDTQYF. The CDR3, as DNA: TGCAGCGTTGCGGTTCTAGCGGGAGATACGCAGTATTTT.

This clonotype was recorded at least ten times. CDR3: CASSANGGGTTGELFF. DNA of the CDR3: TGTGCCAGCAGCGCTAACGGAGGTGGGACGACCGGGGAGCTGTTTTTT. The chain couples TRBV9 to TRBJ2-2; D assignment may be TRBD1 or TRBD2 (5 bases each). This CDR3 is built from 16 residues. Trimming took off 3 bases at V and 5 bases at J, with 17 bases between the two ends. The germline CDR1 and CDR2 sequences are SGDLS and YYNGEE. Based on the CDR3 plus reference TRBV9 and TRBJ2-2, the full variable domain is DSGVTQTPKHLITATGQRVTLRCSPRSGDLSVYWYQQSLDQGLQFLIQYYNGEERAKGNILERFSAQQFPDLHSELNLSSLELGDSALYFCASSANGGGTTGELFFGEGSRLTVL.

In DNA, the CDR3 is TGCGCCAGCAGCTTTAAAGGGGACACGGGAGCTTTCTTT. This gives the protein CASSFKGDTGAFF. The chain uses TRBV5-1 and TRBJ1-1, with a weak D call TRBD1 (6 bases). Between the trimmed V and J ends, which lost 2 bases and 10 bases, there was a span of 15 bases. The germline V gene encodes CDR1 SGHRS and CDR2 YFSETQ. The CDR3 length is 13 residues.

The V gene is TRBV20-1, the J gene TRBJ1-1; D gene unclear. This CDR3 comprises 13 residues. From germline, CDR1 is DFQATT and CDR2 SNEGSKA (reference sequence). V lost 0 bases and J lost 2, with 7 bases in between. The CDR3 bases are TGCAGTGCTAGAGATAGGGTCAACACTGAAGCTTTCTTT. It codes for CSARDRVNTEAFF.

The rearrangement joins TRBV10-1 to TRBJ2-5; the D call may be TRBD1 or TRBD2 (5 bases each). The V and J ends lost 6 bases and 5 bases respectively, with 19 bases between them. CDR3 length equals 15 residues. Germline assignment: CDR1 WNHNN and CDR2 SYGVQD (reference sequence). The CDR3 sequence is CASSRDGGTGETQYF. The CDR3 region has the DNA TGCGCCAGCAGCCGGGACGGCGGCACCGGGGAGACCCAGTACTTC.

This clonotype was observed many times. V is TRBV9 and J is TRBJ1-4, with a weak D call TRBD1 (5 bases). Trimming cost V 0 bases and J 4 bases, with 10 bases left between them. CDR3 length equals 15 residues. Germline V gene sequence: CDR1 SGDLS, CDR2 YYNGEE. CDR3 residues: CASSVAGGGNEKLFF. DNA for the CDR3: TGTGCCAGCAGCGTAGCCGGGGGAGGTAATGAAAAACTGTTTTTT.

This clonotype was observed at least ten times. CDR3 region: CATSSRDRGSEQYF. The CDR3 DNA follows: TGTGCCACCAGCTCCCGGGACAGGGGTTCCGAGCAGTACTTC. The rearrangement links TRBV15 to TRBJ2-7; 10 nucleotides align to TRBD1. CDR3 length: 14 residues. V was pared by 5 bases and J by 6 bases, with 7 bases of the junction left unmatched. The V gene's germline CDR1 is LNHNV and CDR2 YYDKDF (reference sequence).

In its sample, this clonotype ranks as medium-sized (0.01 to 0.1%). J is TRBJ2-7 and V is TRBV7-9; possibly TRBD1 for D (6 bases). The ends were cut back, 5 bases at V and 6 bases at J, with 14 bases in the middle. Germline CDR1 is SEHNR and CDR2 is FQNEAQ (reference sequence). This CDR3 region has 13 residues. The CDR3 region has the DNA TGTGCCAGCAGCAAGGACAGCCTGCTCGAGCAGTACTTC. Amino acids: CASSKDSLLEQYF.

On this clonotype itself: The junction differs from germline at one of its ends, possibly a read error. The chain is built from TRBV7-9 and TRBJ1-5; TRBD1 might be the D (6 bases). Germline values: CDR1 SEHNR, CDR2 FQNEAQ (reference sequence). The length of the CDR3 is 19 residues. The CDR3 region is CAGSFAIKTGVYSNQPQHF. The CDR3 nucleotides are TGTGCCGGCAGCTTCGCAATAAAGACAGGCGTCTATAGCAATCAGCCCCAGCATTTT.

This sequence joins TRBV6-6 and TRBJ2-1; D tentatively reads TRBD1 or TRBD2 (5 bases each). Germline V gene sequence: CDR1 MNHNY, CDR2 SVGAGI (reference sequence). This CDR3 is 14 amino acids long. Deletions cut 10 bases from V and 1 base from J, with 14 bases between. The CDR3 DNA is TGTGCCACCTGGGGGAGAGAGTCCTACAATGAGCAGTTCTTC. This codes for CATWGRESYNEQFF.

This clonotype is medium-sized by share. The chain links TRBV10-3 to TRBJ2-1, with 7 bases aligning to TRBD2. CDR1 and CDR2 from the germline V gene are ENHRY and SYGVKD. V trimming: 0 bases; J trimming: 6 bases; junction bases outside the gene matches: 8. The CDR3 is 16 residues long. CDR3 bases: TGTGCCATCAGTGAGTCGAAGGGCGGGAGTGGCAATGAGCAGTTCTTC. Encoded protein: CAISESKGGSGNEQFF.

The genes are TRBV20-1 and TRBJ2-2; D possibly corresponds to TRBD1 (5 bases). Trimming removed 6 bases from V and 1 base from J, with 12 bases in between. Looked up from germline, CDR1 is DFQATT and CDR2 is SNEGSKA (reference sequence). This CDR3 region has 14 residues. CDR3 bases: TGCAGTGCCAGTGGTACAGGGAACACCGGGGAGCTGTTTTTT. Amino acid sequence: CSASGTGNTGELFF.

The CDR3 DNA reads TGTGCCAGCAGCATACAGGGGGTTGGCTCACCCCTCCACTTT. Its translation is CASSIQGVGSPLHF. The gene calls are TRBV7-9 and TRBJ1-6, with 8 bases fitting TRBD1. The CDR3 contains 14 residues. Germline CDR1 and CDR2: SEHNR and FQNEAQ (reference sequence). V lost 5 bases and J lost 10; bases outside the gene matches: 7. The full variable domain, rest sourced from reference TRBV7-9 and TRBJ1-6, is DTGVSQNPRHKITKRGQNVTFRCDPISEHNRLYWYRQTLGQGPEFLTYFQNEAQLEKSRLLSDRFSAERPKGSFSTLEIQRTEQGDSAMYLCASSIQGVGSPLHFGNGTRLTVT.

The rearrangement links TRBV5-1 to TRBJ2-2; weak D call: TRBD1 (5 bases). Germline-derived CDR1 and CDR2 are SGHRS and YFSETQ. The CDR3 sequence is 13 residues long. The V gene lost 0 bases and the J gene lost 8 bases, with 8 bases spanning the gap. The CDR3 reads CASSLGQGGELFF. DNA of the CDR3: TGCGCCAGCAGCTTGGGGCAGGGAGGGGAGCTGTTTTTT.

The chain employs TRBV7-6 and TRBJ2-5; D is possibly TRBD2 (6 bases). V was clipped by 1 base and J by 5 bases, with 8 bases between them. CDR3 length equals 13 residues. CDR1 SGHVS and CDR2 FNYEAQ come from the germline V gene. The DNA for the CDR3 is TGTGCCAGCAGCTTAGGGGGGAGGGAGACCCAGTACTTC. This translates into CASSLGGRETQYF.

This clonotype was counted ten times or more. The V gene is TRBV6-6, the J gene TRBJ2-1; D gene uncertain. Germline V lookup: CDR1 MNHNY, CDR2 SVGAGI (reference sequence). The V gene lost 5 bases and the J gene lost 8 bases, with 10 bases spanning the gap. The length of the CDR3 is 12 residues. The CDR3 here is CASSPPGDEQFF. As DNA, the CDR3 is TGTGCCAGCAGTCCCCCCGGAGATGAGCAGTTCTTC.

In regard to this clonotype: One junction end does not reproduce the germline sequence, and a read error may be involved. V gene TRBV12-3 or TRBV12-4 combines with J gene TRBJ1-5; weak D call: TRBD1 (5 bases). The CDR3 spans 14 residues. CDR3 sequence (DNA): TGTGCCAGCAGTTTATCGGGGCGCGGTTCAGCCCCAGCATTT. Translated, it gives CASSLSGRGSAPAF.

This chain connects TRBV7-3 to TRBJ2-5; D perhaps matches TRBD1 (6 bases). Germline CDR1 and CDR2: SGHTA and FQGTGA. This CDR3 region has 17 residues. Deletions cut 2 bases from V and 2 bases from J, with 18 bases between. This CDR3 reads CASSLEGEYIPQETQYF. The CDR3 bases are TGTGCCAGCAGCTTAGAGGGGGAGTATATTCCGCAAGAGACCCAGTACTTC.

The CDR3 nucleotides are TGTGCCAGCAGCTCCGGGACAGGCAAAAACACCATATATTTT. The encoded protein is CASSSGTGKNTIYF. The chain joins TRBV7-2 to TRBJ1-3, with 8 bases lining up with TRBD1. The CDR3 spans 14 residues. The germline gives CDR1 SGHTA, CDR2 FQGNSA. Losses at the gene ends were 4 bases for V and 6 bases for J; bases not matched to a gene: 5.

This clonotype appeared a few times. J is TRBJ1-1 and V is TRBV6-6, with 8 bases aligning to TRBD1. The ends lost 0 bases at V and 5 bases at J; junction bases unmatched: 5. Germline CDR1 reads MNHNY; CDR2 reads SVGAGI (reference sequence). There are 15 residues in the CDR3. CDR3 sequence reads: CASSYSVTGVTEAFF. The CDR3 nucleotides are TGTGCCAGCAGTTACTCGGTGACAGGGGTGACTGAAGCTTTCTTT.

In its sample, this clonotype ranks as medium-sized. The CDR3 bases are TGCGCCAGCAGCTTCGGGCAAGAAGCTTTCTTT. It encodes CASSFGQEAFF. The rearrangement joins TRBV5-1 to TRBJ1-1; the D is unclear. The CDR3 totals 11 residues. Germline values: CDR1 SGHRS, CDR2 YFSETQ. V lost 2 bases and J 8 bases, leaving 7 bases between the germline ends.

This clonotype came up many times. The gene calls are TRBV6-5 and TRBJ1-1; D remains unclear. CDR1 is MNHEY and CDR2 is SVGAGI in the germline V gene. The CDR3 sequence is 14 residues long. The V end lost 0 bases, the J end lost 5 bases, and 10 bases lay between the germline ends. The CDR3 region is CASSYSRGLTEAFF. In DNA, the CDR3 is TGTGCCAGCAGTTACTCCCGGGGTTTGACTGAAGCTTTCTTT.

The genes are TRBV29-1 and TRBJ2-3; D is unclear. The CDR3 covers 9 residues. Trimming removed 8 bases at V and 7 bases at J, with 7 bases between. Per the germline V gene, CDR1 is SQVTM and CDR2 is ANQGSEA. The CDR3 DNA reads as TGCAGCTTAGGGAATACGCAGTATTTT. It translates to CSLGNTQYF.

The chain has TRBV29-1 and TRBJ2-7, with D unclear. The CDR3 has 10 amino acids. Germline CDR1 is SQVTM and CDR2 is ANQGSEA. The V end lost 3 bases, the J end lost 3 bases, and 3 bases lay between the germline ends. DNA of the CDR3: TGCAGCGTTGAGTTCTACGAGCAGTACTTC. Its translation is CSVEFYEQYF.

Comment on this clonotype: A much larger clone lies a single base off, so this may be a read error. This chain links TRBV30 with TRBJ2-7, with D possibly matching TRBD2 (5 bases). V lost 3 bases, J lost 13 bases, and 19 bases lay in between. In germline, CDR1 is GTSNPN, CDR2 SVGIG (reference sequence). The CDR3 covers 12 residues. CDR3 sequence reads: CAWREGPAPPYF. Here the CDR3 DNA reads TGTGCCTGGAGAGAGGGTCCAGCCCCTCCATACTTC.